The next 25 T cell receptor beta chains were all read from a single sample in a study of radiation and T cells in renal cell carcinoma. Libraries were prepared by immunoSEQ multiplex PCR; TCRdb keeps only in-frame clonotypes and omits some of them. The sample lists approximately 150,000 clones, over 65% occurring once. Time point given: baseline pretreatment blood. Documented treatment: 15 Gy SBRT to primary tumor, nephrectomy 4 weeks later. The sequenced sample was blood, obtained from a patient whose treatment included radiotherapy and nephrectomy. These receptors originate from a woman aged 45 to 65 with renal cell carcinoma.

The chain carries TRBV7-2 and TRBJ2-3, with D perhaps matching TRBD1 or TRBD2 (5 bases each). The CDR3 has 14 residues. V lost 4 bases and J lost 3, with 11 bases in between. Germline V CDR1 and CDR2: SGHTA, FQGNSA. The CDR3 DNA reads TGTGCCAGCAGCTCCGGGACCGTGACAGATACGCAGTATTTT. It codes for CASSSGTVTDTQYF.

The chain is built from TRBV28 and TRBJ1-1; tentatively, D is TRBD1 (6 bases). In germline, CDR1 is MDHEN, CDR2 SYDVKM. Trimming pared 2 bases from V and 4 bases from J, leaving 17 bases between. There are 16 residues in the CDR3. CDR3 protein: CASSLQGRVAATEAFF. The DNA of the CDR3 is TGTGCCAGCAGTTTACAGGGGAGGGTTGCGGCCACTGAAGCTTTCTTT.

V and J are TRBV29-1 and TRBJ1-1, with 8 bases matching TRBD1. CDR3 length: 15 residues. V shed 7 bases and J 4 bases; nucleotides not matched to a gene: 14. Germline CDR1 SQVTM, CDR2 ANQGSEA. The CDR3: CSASGRQGMGTEAFF. DNA of the CDR3: TGCAGCGCGTCCGGACGACAGGGGATGGGCACTGAAGCTTTCTTT. The whole variable domain, filled in from reference TRBV29-1 and TRBJ1-1, reads SAVISQKPSRDICQRGTSLTIQCQVDSQVTMMFWYRQQPGQSLTLIATANQGSEATYESGFVIDKFPISRPNLTFSTLTVSNMSPEDSSIYLCSASGRQGMGTEAFFGQGTRLTVV.

The chain combines TRBV7-9 with TRBJ2-7; D remains unclear. Germline CDR1 reads SEHNR; CDR2 reads FQNEAQ (reference sequence). The length of the CDR3 is 14 residues. V was shortened by 2 bases and J by 5 bases, with 13 bases between the two germline ends. CDR3 sequence: CASSLLNLVDEQYF. The CDR3 DNA follows: TGTGCCAGCAGCTTACTGAACCTGGTAGACGAGCAGTACTTC.

The chain carries TRBV9 and TRBJ1-3; no definite D call. The germline CDR1 and CDR2 sequences are SGDLS and YYNGEE. CDR3 length: 13 residues. Trimming stripped 0 bases from V and 0 bases from J, with 1 base between. The CDR3 reads CASSVGSGNTIYF. Here the CDR3 DNA reads TGTGCCAGCAGCGTAGGCTCTGGAAACACCATATATTTT.

The CDR3 here is CASSLPLFQTSPKYNEQFF. CDR3 nucleotide sequence: TGTGCCAGCAGTTTACCCCTATTCCAGACAAGCCCAAAGTACAATGAGCAGTTCTTC. This chain links TRBV28 with TRBJ2-1; D unresolved. Trimming pared 2 bases from V and 4 bases from J, leaving 24 bases between. The CDR3 is made up of 19 amino acids. Germline V gives CDR1 MDHEN, CDR2 SYDVKM.

This rearrangement joins TRBV10-3 to TRBJ2-7, with D tentatively TRBD1 (5 bases). This CDR3 is built from 15 residues. V was clipped by 0 bases and J by 1 base, with 10 bases between them. The V gene's germline CDR1 is ENHRY and CDR2 SYGVKD. The chain's CDR3 is CAISESQGQSYEQYF. CDR3 DNA: TGTGCCATCAGTGAGTCCCAGGGCCAATCCTACGAGCAGTACTTC.

J is TRBJ1-5 and V is TRBV20-1; D is unclear. Germline CDR1 DFQATT, CDR2 SNEGSKA (reference sequence). This CDR3 is built from 11 residues. Trimming took 5 bases from V and 5 from J, leaving 7 bases between them. CDR3 amino acids: CSAGSHQPQHF. The CDR3 DNA follows: TGCAGTGCTGGCAGCCATCAGCCCCAGCATTTT.

This chain links TRBV7-2 with TRBJ1-2; D is possibly TRBD1 (5 bases). Germline CDR1 and CDR2: SGHTA and FQGNSA. The CDR3 has 14 amino acids. V shed 5 bases and J shed 8 bases, with 18 bases lying between them. DNA for the CDR3: TGTGCCAGCAGCAGACAGACAGTGGAGGTGGGCTACACCTTC. This translates into CASSRQTVEVGYTF.

In its sample, this clone was seen a few times. This chain connects TRBV4-1 to TRBJ2-3, with 16 bases lining up with TRBD2. Germline CDR1 is MGHRA and CDR2 is YSYEKL. This CDR3 spans 17 amino acids. V lost 4 bases, J lost 5 bases, and 6 bases stayed unmatched. In DNA, the CDR3 is TGCGCCAGCAGCCTGGGACTAGCGGGAGGGACCGGAGATACGCAGTATTTT. Translating it yields CASSLGLAGGTGDTQYF.

The chain carries TRBV19 and TRBJ1-5; D possibly corresponds to TRBD1 (6 bases). In germline, CDR1 is LNHDA, CDR2 SQIVND (reference sequence). V was pared by 4 bases and J by 6 bases, with 13 bases between. This CDR3 is built from 14 residues. The CDR3 DNA is TGTGCCAGTAGTAACTTAGGGGGAGGTCAGCCCCAGCATTTT. Translated: CASSNLGGGQPQHF.

The genes are TRBV27 and TRBJ1-4; the match to TRBD1 covers 9 bases. This CDR3 spans 17 amino acids. With V trimmed by 8 bases and J by 0 bases, 10 bases remained unmatched. From germline, CDR1 is MNHEY and CDR2 SMNVEV (reference sequence). This CDR3 is CASGTGGAGATNEKLFF. In DNA, the CDR3 is TGTGCCAGCGGAACAGGGGGCGCGGGGGCAACTAATGAAAAACTGTTTTTT.

The V gene is TRBV27, the J gene TRBJ1-4, with 10 bases matching TRBD1. This CDR3 comprises 17 residues. Germline CDR1 and CDR2: MNHEY and SMNVEV (reference sequence). V lost 1 base and J lost 6; bases outside the gene matches: 8. For the CDR3, the DNA is TGTGCCAGCAGTTTATTCGTAAGGACAGGGGGAGATGAAAAACTGTTTTTT. Translated: CASSLFVRTGGDEKLFF.

This clone was detected only a few times. The chain employs TRBV4-1 and TRBJ1-6; D is unresolved. Germline V gene lookup returns CDR1 MGHRA and CDR2 YSYEKL. The ends were cut back, 1 base at V and 14 bases at J, with 12 bases in the middle. The CDR3 is 13 amino acids. For the CDR3, the DNA is TGCGCCAGCAGCCAAGGACTGCTTTACGCCCTCCACTTT. Translated, it gives CASSQGLLYALHF.

The rearrangement uses TRBV10-1 and TRBJ1-3, with D possibly being TRBD1 (5 bases). Germline CDR1 reads WNHNN; CDR2 reads SYGVQD (reference sequence). V was cut by 6 bases and J by 4 bases, with 13 bases left in between. CDR3 size: 14 residues. CDR3 sequence: CASSQGFVGNTIYF. CDR3 DNA: TGCGCCAGCAGCCAGGGATTCGTCGGAAACACCATATATTTT.

On this clone: A read error is likely, as this CDR3 ends without the conserved phenylalanine or tryptophan. It is unclear where the CDR3 begins or ends on the DNA, so no DNA is shown, and the CDR3 is as TCRdb lists it. The chain recombines TRBV7-8 with TRBJ2-7; the DNA was not compared with TRBD2, the D call given in the table. CDR1 and CDR2 from the germline V gene are SGHVS and FQNEAQ. From its first to its last residue, the CDR3 has 10 amino acids. The CDR3 loop reads CASSLMRAFS.

The chain joins TRBV7-2 to TRBJ2-2, with no clear D. V was cut by 5 bases and J by 2 bases, with 6 bases left in between. The germline V gene encodes CDR1 SGHTA and CDR2 FQGNSA. This CDR3 is 13 amino acids long. CDR3 protein: CASSRANTGELFF. The CDR3 DNA sequence: TGTGCCAGCAGCCGCGCCAACACCGGGGAGCTGTTTTTT.

CDR3 in DNA: TGTGCCAGCAGCTGGGGGACAGGGGCCCGTTTAGAGACCCAGTACTTC. Residues: CASSWGTGARLETQYF. The chain employs TRBV7-9 and TRBJ2-5; TRBD1 matches 10 bases. Germline V gene lookup returns CDR1 SEHNR and CDR2 FQNEAQ (reference sequence). This CDR3 is 16 amino acids long. V lost 4 bases, J lost 4 bases, and 9 bases stayed unmatched. Complete variable domain (other parts from reference TRBV7-9 and TRBJ2-5): DTGVSQNPRHKITKRGQNVTFRCDPISEHNRLYWYRQTLGQGPEFLTYFQNEAQLEKSRLLSDRFSAERPKGSFSTLEIQRTEQGDSAMYLCASSWGTGARLETQYFGPGTRLLVL.

The CDR3 here is CASSTSGVSNQPQHF. DNA of the CDR3: TGTGCCAGCAGTACATCAGGGGTTAGCAATCAGCCCCAGCATTTT. The chain links TRBV6-5 to TRBJ1-5; D is perhaps TRBD1 (6 bases). V was trimmed by 5 bases and J by 0 bases, leaving 11 bases between them. CDR3 length equals 15 residues. The germline gives CDR1 MNHEY, CDR2 SVGAGI.

This clone occurred once. V usage is TRBV11-2 and J usage is TRBJ2-7; D is unresolved. Trimming stripped 1 base from V and 3 bases from J, with 7 bases between. Germline V CDR1 and CDR2: SGHAT, FQNNGV. This CDR3 comprises 13 residues. The DNA of the CDR3 is TGTGCCAGCAGCTTAGTTCACAGCTACGAGCAGTACTTC. Translating gives CASSLVHSYEQYF.

The rearrangement links TRBV7-8 to TRBJ1-1; D may be TRBD1 (6 bases). The V and J ends lost 5 bases and 0 bases respectively, with 10 bases between them. Germline V CDR1 and CDR2: SGHVS, FQNEAQ. CDR3 length equals 14 residues. CDR3 amino acids: CASSGGHMNTEAFF. In nucleotides, the CDR3 is TGTGCCAGCAGCGGGGGACACATGAACACTGAAGCTTTCTTT.

This chain links TRBV11-2 with TRBJ2-7; 7 nucleotides line up with TRBD1. CDR1 is SGHAT, CDR2 FQNNGV, per germline. J was trimmed by 0 bases and V by 2 bases; bases with no gene match: 7. This CDR3 is 16 amino acids long. CDR3 nucleotides: TGTGCCAGCAGCTTACAGCGTGGGACAGTCTCCTACGAGCAGTACTTC. Encoded protein: CASSLQRGTVSYEQYF.

This clone was recorded only once. The gene calls are TRBV9 and TRBJ1-5; 7 bases map to TRBD1. This CDR3 comprises 15 residues. CDR1 is SGDLS, CDR2 YYNGEE, per germline. The junction had 6 bases not matched to a gene; V was cut back by 0 bases and J by 6 bases. The CDR3 spells CASSVEGGVGQPQHF. CDR3 coding DNA: TGTGCCAGCAGCGTAGAAGGGGGCGTGGGTCAGCCCCAGCATTTT.

The chain uses TRBV5-1 and TRBJ2-7; a possible D gene is TRBD2 (5 bases). The CDR3 spans 13 residues. Per the germline V gene, CDR1 is SGHRS and CDR2 is YFSETQ. Trimming removed 0 bases from V and 7 bases from J, with 11 bases in between. Written as DNA, the CDR3 is TGCGCCAGCAGCTTGGATCTGGGAGAGGAGCAGTACTTC. This encodes CASSLDLGEEQYF.

Only one count was recorded for this clone. J is TRBJ2-2 and V is TRBV5-1; 7 nucleotides agree with TRBD2. Losses at the gene ends were 4 bases for V and 0 bases for J; bases not matched to a gene: 3. The CDR3 loop spans 15 amino acids. The V gene's germline CDR1 is SGHRS and CDR2 YFSETQ. The CDR3: CASSPRETNTGELFF. The DNA of the CDR3 is TGCGCCAGCAGCCCGCGGGAGACGAACACCGGGGAGCTGTTTTTT. Using reference TRBV5-1 and TRBJ2-2 for the parts outside the CDR3, the full variable domain is KAGVTQTPRYLIKTRGQQVTLSCSPISGHRSVSWYQQTPGQGLQFLFEYFSETQRNKGNFPGRFSGRQFSNSRSEMNVSTLELGDSALYLCASSPRETNTGELFFGEGSRLTVL.